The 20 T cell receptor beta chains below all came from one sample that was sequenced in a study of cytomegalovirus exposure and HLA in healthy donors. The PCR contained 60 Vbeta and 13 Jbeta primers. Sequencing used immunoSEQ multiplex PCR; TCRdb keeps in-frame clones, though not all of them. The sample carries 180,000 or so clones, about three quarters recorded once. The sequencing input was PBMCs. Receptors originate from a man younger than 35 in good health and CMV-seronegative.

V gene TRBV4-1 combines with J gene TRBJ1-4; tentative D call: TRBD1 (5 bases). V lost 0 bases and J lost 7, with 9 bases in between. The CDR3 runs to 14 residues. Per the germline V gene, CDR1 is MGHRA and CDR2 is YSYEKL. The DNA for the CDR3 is TGCGCCAGCAGCCAAGAGGTCCAGGGTGAAAAACTGTTTTTT. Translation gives CASSQEVQGEKLFF.

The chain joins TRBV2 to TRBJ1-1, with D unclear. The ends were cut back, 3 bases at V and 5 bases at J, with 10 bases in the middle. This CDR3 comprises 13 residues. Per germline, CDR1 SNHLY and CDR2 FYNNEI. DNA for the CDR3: TGTGCCAGCAGTGATGAGGCGAGGACTGAAGCTTTCTTT. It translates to CASSDEARTEAFF.

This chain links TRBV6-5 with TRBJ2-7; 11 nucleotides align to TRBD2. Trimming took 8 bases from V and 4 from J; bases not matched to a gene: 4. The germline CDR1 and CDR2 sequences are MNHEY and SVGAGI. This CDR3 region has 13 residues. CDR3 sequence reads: CASGGTSGYEQYF. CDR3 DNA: TGTGCCAGCGGGGGGACTAGCGGATACGAGCAGTACTTC.

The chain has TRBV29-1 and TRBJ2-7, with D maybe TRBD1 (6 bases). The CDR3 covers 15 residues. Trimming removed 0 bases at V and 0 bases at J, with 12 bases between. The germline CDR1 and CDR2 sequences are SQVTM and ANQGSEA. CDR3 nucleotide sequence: TGCAGCGTTGAAGATTCCCCGGACAGCTCCTACGAGCAGTACTTC. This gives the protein CSVEDSPDSSYEQYF.

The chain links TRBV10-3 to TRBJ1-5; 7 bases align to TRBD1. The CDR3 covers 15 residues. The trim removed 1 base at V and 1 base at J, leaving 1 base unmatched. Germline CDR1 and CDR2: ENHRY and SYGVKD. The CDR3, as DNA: TGTGCCATCAGTGAGTTACAGGGGAGCAATCAGCCCCAGCATTTT. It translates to CAISELQGSNQPQHF.

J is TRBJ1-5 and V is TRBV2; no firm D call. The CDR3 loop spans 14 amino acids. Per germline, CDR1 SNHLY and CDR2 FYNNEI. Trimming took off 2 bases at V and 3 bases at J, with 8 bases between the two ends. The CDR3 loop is CASSELLANQPQHF. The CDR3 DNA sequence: TGTGCCAGCAGTGAATTGTTAGCCAATCAGCCCCAGCATTTT.

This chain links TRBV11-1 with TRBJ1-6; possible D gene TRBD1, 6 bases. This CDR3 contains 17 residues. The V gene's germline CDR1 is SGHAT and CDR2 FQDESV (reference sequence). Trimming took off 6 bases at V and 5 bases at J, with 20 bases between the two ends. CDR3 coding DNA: TGTGCCAGCAGTGTTAGTACAGGGCAGGGGCATAATTCACCCCTCCACTTT. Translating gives CASSVSTGQGHNSPLHF.

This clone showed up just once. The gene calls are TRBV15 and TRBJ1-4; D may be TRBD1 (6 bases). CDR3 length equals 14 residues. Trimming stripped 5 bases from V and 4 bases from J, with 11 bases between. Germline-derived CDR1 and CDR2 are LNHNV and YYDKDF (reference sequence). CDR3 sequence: CATSRDTYNEKLFF. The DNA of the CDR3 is TGTGCCACCAGCCGGGACACGTATAATGAAAAACTGTTTTTT.

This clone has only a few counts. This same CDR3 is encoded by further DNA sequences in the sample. The CDR3 nucleotides read TGCGCCAGCAGCCAAGACCGAGGGACCGGGGAGCTGTTTTTT. The encoded protein is CASSQDRGTGELFF. The V call is TRBV4-3, the J call TRBJ2-2; D may be TRBD2 (5 bases). Trimming pared 0 bases from V and 5 bases from J, leaving 7 bases between. The CDR3 length is 14 residues. Germline assignment: CDR1 LGHNA and CDR2 YSLEER.

DNA for the CDR3: TGTGCCAGCAGCGGGACTGAGACGGATACGCAGTATTTT. It is translated as CASSGTETDTQYF. V and J are TRBV13 and TRBJ2-3, with D perhaps TRBD2 (6 bases). This CDR3 has 13 residues. Germline loops: CDR1 PRHDT, CDR2 FYEKMQ (reference sequence). Trimming removed 5 bases from V and 6 bases from J, with 12 bases in between.

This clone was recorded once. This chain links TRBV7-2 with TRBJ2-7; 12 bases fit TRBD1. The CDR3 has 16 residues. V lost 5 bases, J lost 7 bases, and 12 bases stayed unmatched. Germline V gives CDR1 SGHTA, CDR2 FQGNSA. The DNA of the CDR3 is TGTGCCAGCAGCCCACGATCAGGGACAGGGGGCGGAGAGCAGTACTTC. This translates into CASSPRSGTGGGEQYF.

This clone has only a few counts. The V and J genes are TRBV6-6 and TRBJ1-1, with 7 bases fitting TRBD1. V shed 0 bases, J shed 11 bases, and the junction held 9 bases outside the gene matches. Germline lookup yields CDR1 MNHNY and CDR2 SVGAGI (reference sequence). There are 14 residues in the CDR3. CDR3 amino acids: CASSYSTGSSSAFF. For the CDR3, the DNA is TGTGCCAGCAGTTACTCGACAGGGTCGTCATCTGCTTTCTTT.

CDR3 nucleotide sequence: TGTGCCAGCAGTTACTCGAAAGGGGACACCGGGGAGCTGTTTTTT. Translated, it gives CASSYSKGDTGELFF. The V gene is TRBV6-6, the J gene TRBJ2-2, with D tentatively TRBD1 (5 bases). Trimming shortened V by 0 bases and J by 3 bases, and 8 bases separated the two germline ends. Per the germline V gene, CDR1 is MNHNY and CDR2 is SVGAGI (reference sequence). CDR3 length: 15 residues.

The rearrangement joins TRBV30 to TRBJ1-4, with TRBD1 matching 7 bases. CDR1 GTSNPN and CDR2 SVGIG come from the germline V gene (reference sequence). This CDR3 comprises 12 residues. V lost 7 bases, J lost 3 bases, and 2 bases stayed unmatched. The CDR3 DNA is TGTGCCTTGACAGGGCCTAATGAAAAACTGTTTTTT. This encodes CALTGPNEKLFF.

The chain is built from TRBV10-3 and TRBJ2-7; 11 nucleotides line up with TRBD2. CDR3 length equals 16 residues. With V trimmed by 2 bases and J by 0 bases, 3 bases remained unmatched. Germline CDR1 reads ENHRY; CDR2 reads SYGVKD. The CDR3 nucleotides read TGTGCCATCAGTGAGGGGACTAGCGGAGCCTCCTACGAGCAGTACTTC. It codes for CAISEGTSGASYEQYF.

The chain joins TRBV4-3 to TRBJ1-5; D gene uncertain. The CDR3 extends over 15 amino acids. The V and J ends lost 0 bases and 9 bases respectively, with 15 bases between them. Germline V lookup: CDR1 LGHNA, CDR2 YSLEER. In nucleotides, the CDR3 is TGCGCCAGCAGCCAAGAGTTGACCTGGAGGCGGCCCCAGCATTTT. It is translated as CASSQELTWRRPQHF.

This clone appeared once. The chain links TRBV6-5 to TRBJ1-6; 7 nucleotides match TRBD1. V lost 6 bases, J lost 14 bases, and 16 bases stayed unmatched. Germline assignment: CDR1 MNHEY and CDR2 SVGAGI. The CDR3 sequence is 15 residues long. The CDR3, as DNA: TGTGCCAGCAGGAGGGACAGCACCTTGGGAAGATCCCTCCACTTT. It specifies CASRRDSTLGRSLHF.

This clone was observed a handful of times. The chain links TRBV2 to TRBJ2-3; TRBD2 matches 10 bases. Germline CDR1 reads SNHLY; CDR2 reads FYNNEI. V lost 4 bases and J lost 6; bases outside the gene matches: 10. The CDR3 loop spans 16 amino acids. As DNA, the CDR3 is TGTGCCAGCAGTGGTAGAGGGCTAGCGGGGGCGGATACGCAGTATTTT. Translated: CASSGRGLAGADTQYF.

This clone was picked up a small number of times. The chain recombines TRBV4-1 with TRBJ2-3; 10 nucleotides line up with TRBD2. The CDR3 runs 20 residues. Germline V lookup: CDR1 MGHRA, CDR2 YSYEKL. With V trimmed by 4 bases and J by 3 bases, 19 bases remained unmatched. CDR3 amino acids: CASSRTGTSAGGLTTDTQYF. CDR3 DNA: TGCGCCAGCAGCCGAACCGGGACTAGCGCCGGCGGCTTAACGACAGATACGCAGTATTTT.

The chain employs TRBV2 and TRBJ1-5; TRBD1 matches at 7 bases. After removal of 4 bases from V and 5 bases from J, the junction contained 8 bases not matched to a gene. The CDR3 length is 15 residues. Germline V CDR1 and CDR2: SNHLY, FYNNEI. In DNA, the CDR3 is TGTGCCAGCAGTGGACAGGGAGGACCGCATCAGCCCCAGCATTTT. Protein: CASSGQGGPHQPQHF.